The 5 T cell receptor beta chains below all came from one sample that was sequenced in a study of a mutant IDH1 vaccine in newly diagnosed glioma. Antigens for these TCRs are unknown. The sample's time point: week 47, end of study. Vaccinated patients received 300 ug of mutant IDH1 20-mer peptide per dose, with topical imiquimod. Measured with immunoSEQ multiplex PCR; TCRdb has only the in-frame clones, and not every one. The table includes just over 60,000 clones, 83% detected once. Source: PBMCs, taken from a glioma patient whose treatment included an IDH1 peptide vaccine. The receptors shown here come from a man aged 30 to 39 with glioma.

CDR3 loop: CASISNWGPFF. For the CDR3, the DNA is TGTGCCAGCATTTCGAACTGGGGACCGTTCTTC. This sequence joins TRBV28 and TRBJ2-1, with D perhaps matching TRBD1 or TRBD2 (5 bases each). Between the trimmed V and J ends, which lost 7 bases and 15 bases, there was a span of 16 bases. Germline CDR1 MDHEN, CDR2 SYDVKM. This CDR3 spans 11 amino acids.

This chain joins TRBV7-9 and TRBJ1-2; 8 bases map to TRBD1. Per germline, CDR1 SEHNR and CDR2 FQNEAQ (reference sequence). The CDR3 consists of 16 residues. J was trimmed by 4 bases and V by 2 bases; bases with no gene match: 9. CDR3 DNA: TGTGCCAGCAGCTTACTTTCGACAGGGGAGATCTATGGCTACACCTTC. Its translation is CASSLLSTGEIYGYTF.

The chain uses TRBV9 and TRBJ2-7; TRBD1 matches 8 bases. After removal of 4 bases from V and 3 bases from J, the junction contained 9 bases not matched to a gene. CDR1 and CDR2 (germline): SGDLS, YYNGEE. This CDR3 has 15 amino acids. The CDR3 here is CASSPPGTGFYEQYF. The CDR3 DNA is TGTGCCAGCAGCCCTCCCGGGACAGGATTCTACGAGCAGTACTTC.

The chain recombines TRBV25-1 with TRBJ2-7; 7 positions agree with TRBD2. J was trimmed by 3 bases and V by 3 bases; bases with no gene match: 5. CDR3 size: 14 residues. The germline V gene has CDR1 MGHDK and CDR2 SYGVNS. CDR3 coding DNA: TGTGCCAGCAGTGACGGGAGGCCGGACTACGAGCAGTACTTC. Protein product: CASSDGRPDYEQYF.

V and J are TRBV28 and TRBJ2-6, with D perhaps TRBD2 (5 bases). The CDR3 extends over 15 amino acids. The germline gives CDR1 MDHEN, CDR2 SYDVKM. V was trimmed by 3 bases and J by 4 bases, leaving 10 bases between them. The CDR3 region has the DNA TGTGCCAGCAGTTTTCGGGGAGCAGGGGCCAACGTCCTGACTTTC. Translated, it gives CASSFRGAGANVLTF.